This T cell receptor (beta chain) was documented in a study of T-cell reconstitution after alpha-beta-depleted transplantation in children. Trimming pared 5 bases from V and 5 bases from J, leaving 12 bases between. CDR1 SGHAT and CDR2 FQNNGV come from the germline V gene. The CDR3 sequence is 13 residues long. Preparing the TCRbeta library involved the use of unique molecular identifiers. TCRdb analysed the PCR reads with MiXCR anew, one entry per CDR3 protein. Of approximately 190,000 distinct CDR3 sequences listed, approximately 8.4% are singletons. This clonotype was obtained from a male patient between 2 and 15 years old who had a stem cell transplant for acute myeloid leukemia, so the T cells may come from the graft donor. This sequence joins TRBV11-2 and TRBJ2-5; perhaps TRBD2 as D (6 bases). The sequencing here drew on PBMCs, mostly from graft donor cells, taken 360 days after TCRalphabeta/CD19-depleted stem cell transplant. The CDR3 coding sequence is TGTGCCAGCAGCCCGGAAGGAGGGGAGACCCAGTACTTC. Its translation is CASSPEGGETQYF.